These 15 T cell receptor beta chains share one sample of origin, sequenced in a study of cytotoxic CD8 clonotypes in ibrutinib-treated CLL. Profiled with immunoSEQ multiplex PCR; TCRdb holds only in-frame clones, not every one. The sample contains about 300,000 clones, under 70% of which appear only once. The sample in question was PBMCs, obtained after 36 months of ibrutinib treatment. Receptors originate from a human donor with chronic lymphocytic leukemia.

V is TRBV9 and J is TRBJ2-3; D is undetermined. The CDR3 covers 16 residues. The germline CDR1 and CDR2 sequences are SGDLS and YYNGEE. V was clipped by 4 bases and J by 2 bases, with 17 bases between them. Here the CDR3 reads CASSPDSLIHTDTQYF. The CDR3, as DNA: TGTGCCAGCAGCCCCGACTCGCTTATACACACAGATACGCAGTATTTT. Full variable domain (remainder filled in from reference TRBV9 and TRBJ2-3): DSGVTQTPKHLITATGQRVTLRCSPRSGDLSVYWYQQSLDQGLQFLIQYYNGEERAKGNILERFSAQQFPDLHSELNLSSLELGDSALYFCASSPDSLIHTDTQYFGPGTRLTVL.

V and J are TRBV4-1 and TRBJ1-5, with D tentatively TRBD1 (5 bases). V was cut by 0 bases and J by 6 bases, with 18 bases left in between. Per the germline V gene, CDR1 is MGHRA and CDR2 is YSYEKL. The CDR3 has 17 residues. This chain's CDR3 is CASSQETAGRIRQPQHF. The CDR3 DNA is TGCGCCAGCAGCCAAGAAACGGCGGGACGTATTCGTCAGCCCCAGCATTTT.

The rearrangement joins TRBV7-8 to TRBJ2-7, with 9 positions matching TRBD2. V gave up 0 bases and J gave up 3 bases; unmatched junction bases: 12. This CDR3 comprises 18 residues. Per the germline V gene, CDR1 is SGHVS and CDR2 is FQNEAQ. The CDR3 sequence is CASSLASGVAGALYEQYF. The DNA for the CDR3 is TGTGCCAGCAGCTTAGCCAGTGGAGTAGCGGGGGCTCTCTACGAGCAGTACTTC.

The chain uses TRBV6-5 and TRBJ1-3; a weak D match, TRBD1 (6 bases). Germline values: CDR1 MNHEY, CDR2 SVGAGI. Trimming stripped 2 bases from V and 0 bases from J, with 11 bases between. The CDR3 is 16 amino acids. CDR3 sequence: CASSYGTLSSGNTIYF. CDR3 bases: TGTGCCAGCAGTTACGGGACATTAAGCTCTGGAAACACCATATATTTT.

The rearrangement uses TRBV18 and TRBJ2-3, with D perhaps TRBD1 or TRBD2 (5 bases each). CDR1 KGHSH and CDR2 LQKENI come from the germline V gene. V lost 2 bases, J lost 6 bases, and 15 bases lay in between. This CDR3 has 15 residues. As DNA, the CDR3 is TGTGCCAGCTCACCAGGCCAGGGAGTCGTGGATACGCAGTATTTT. This gives the protein CASSPGQGVVDTQYF.

The gene calls are TRBV7-9 and TRBJ2-3; D is possibly TRBD2 (6 bases). Germline CDR1 and CDR2: SEHNR and FQNEAQ (reference sequence). The CDR3 spans 13 residues. V gave up 5 bases and J gave up 5 bases, with 11 bases separating them. The DNA for the CDR3 is TGTGCCAGCAGCCCCCCGGGACTAGATACGCAGTATTTT. Translated, it gives CASSPPGLDTQYF. Filled out from reference TRBV7-9 and TRBJ2-3, the complete variable domain reads DTGVSQNPRHKITKRGQNVTFRCDPISEHNRLYWYRQTLGQGPEFLTYFQNEAQLEKSRLLSDRFSAERPKGSFSTLEIQRTEQGDSAMYLCASSPPGLDTQYFGPGTRLTVL.

CDR3 coding DNA: TGCGCCAGCAGCTACTGGACTAGCGGGGGGGTGTTTCAAGAGACCCAGTACTTC. Translating gives CASSYWTSGGVFQETQYF. The chain couples TRBV5-1 to TRBJ2-5; 15 bases are a match to TRBD2. The CDR3 covers 18 residues. V lost 3 bases, J lost 2 bases, and 8 bases stayed unmatched. Looked up from germline, CDR1 is SGHRS and CDR2 is YFSETQ.

V is TRBV29-1 and J is TRBJ2-1, with a possible D match to TRBD2 (6 bases). CDR3 size: 15 residues. The V end lost 7 bases, the J end lost 3 bases, and 19 bases lay between the germline ends. Germline loops: CDR1 SQVTM, CDR2 ANQGSEA. Here the CDR3 reads CSAANPPGVYNEQFF. The CDR3 coding sequence is TGCAGCGCAGCGAACCCCCCGGGGGTCTACAATGAGCAGTTCTTC.

This clone has only a few counts. The chain is built from TRBV5-1 and TRBJ2-7, with 9 bases matching TRBD1. CDR3 length: 13 amino acids. V was pared by 5 bases and J by 1 base, with 1 base of the junction left unmatched. In germline, CDR1 is SGHRS, CDR2 YFSETQ. CDR3 sequence reads: CASSGTGSYEQYF. CDR3 sequence (DNA): TGCGCCAGCAGTGGGACAGGGTCCTACGAGCAGTACTTC. The full variable domain, in which reference TRBV5-1 and TRBJ2-7 provide the parts outside the CDR3, is KAGVTQTPRYLIKTRGQQVTLSCSPISGHRSVSWYQQTPGQGLQFLFEYFSETQRNKGNFPGRFSGRQFSNSRSEMNVSTLELGDSALYLCASSGTGSYEQYFGPGTRLTVT.

This chain joins TRBV28 and TRBJ2-1; D perhaps matches TRBD2 (6 bases). Looked up from germline, CDR1 is MDHEN and CDR2 is SYDVKM. V was clipped by 2 bases and J by 2 bases, with 10 bases between them. This CDR3 region has 15 residues. The CDR3 nucleotides read TGTGCCAGCAGTTTACGTAGCGGTCCCTACAATGAGCAGTTCTTC. Encoded protein: CASSLRSGPYNEQFF.

This clone came up once. This chain uses TRBV25-1 with TRBJ2-3; D tentatively reads TRBD1 or TRBD2 (5 bases each). Deletions cut 2 bases from V and 0 bases from J, with 9 bases between. CDR1 and CDR2 from the germline V gene are MGHDK and SYGVNS. The CDR3 is 15 residues long. The DNA of the CDR3 is TGTGCCAGCAGTGAAACGGGACCAAGCACAGATACGCAGTATTTT. Encoded protein: CASSETGPSTDTQYF.

This rearrangement joins TRBV6-5 to TRBJ2-7; D is possibly TRBD2 (6 bases). Trimming stripped 0 bases from V and 6 bases from J, with 15 bases between. This CDR3 comprises 15 residues. Per germline, CDR1 MNHEY and CDR2 SVGAGI. CDR3 sequence (DNA): TGTGCCAGCAGTTACTCTGGGTGGACTAAACTCGAGCAGTACTTC. It translates to CASSYSGWTKLEQYF.

The chain combines TRBV7-2 with TRBJ1-4; D remains ambiguous. In germline, CDR1 is SGHTA, CDR2 FQGNSA. V lost 1 base, J lost 0 bases, and 9 bases lay in between. The CDR3 has 16 residues. The CDR3, as DNA: TGTGCCAGCAGCTTAGTATCCCGGTCAACTAATGAAAAACTGTTTTTT. Translating gives CASSLVSRSTNEKLFF.

The genes are TRBV25-1 and TRBJ1-2; D is unclear. V was shortened by 1 base and J by 8 bases, with 11 bases between the two germline ends. Looked up from germline, CDR1 is MGHDK and CDR2 is SYGVNS. The CDR3 totals 13 residues. The CDR3 nucleotides are TGTGCCAGCAGTGAATTTGCGGCGGAAGGCTACACCTTC. Translation: CASSEFAAEGYTF.

The rearrangement joins TRBV10-3 to TRBJ2-7; 9 nucleotides match TRBD1. V shed 4 bases and J 5 bases; nucleotides not matched to a gene: 9. Germline V CDR1 and CDR2: ENHRY, SYGVKD. The CDR3 covers 15 residues. CDR3 coding DNA: TGTGCCATCAGTGGACACACAGGGGGCTCTAACGAGCAGTACTTC. Translation: CAISGHTGGSNEQYF.